One TCR beta chain is described in this entry. Its matching antigen is unknown. The method was immunoSEQ multiplex PCR; TCRdb's version includes in-frame clones alone and lacks a portion of them. This table has roughly 1,400 clones, 83% appearing once. Prominent immunodeficiency with autoinflammation defined PRAID. The germline V and J ends were trimmed by 2 bases and 2 bases, with 5 bases remaining between them. The CDR3 runs 13 residues. Germline V gives CDR1 SGHRS, CDR2 YFSETQ. This sample is part of a study of stem cell transplantation in POMP-related autoinflammatory disease. Across the study: Impaired MHC class I-dependent CD8+ differentiation was hypothesized from defective thymoproteasomes.

General study findings and limits: Unique TRB V-J gene pairings were limited in number in patients with PRAID.

This sequence joins TRBV5-1 and TRBJ1-5; D ambiguous. The source of this sequence is a human donor with POMP-related autoinflammation and immune dysregulation (PRAID). The sample was CD4+ follicular helper T cells (Tfh) from PBMCs, taken before stem cell transplantation. CDR3 in amino acids: CASSFVGNQPQHF. The CDR3 DNA is TGCGCCAGCAGCTTTGTGGGCAATCAGCCCCAGCATTTT. Variable domain in full (rest from reference TRBV5-1 and TRBJ1-5): KAGVTQTPRYLIKTRGQQVTLSCSPISGHRSVSWYQQTPGQGLQFLFEYFSETQRNKGNFPGRFSGRQFSNSRSEMNVSTLELGDSALYLCASSFVGNQPQHFGDGTRLSIL.